These 29 T cell receptor beta chains originate from one sample sequenced in a study of Tregs in tolerant kidney transplant recipients. Profiling relied on immunoSEQ multiplex PCR, and the TCRdb table lists in-frame clones only, not all of them. Of about 83,000 clones in the sample, around 98% are singletons; the top ten hold approximately 0.56%. The sequences come from CD4+ T cells from blood, collected before the transplant. The source is a human donor who received a combined kidney and bone marrow transplant.

V gene TRBV30 combines with J gene TRBJ1-2; weak D call: TRBD1 (6 bases). V dropped 7 bases and J dropped 3 bases, with 15 bases sitting between them. Germline assignment: CDR1 GTSNPN and CDR2 SVGIG (reference sequence). The CDR3 runs to 13 residues. The CDR3 DNA sequence: TGTGCCTCCGCATGGGGGCGAGACTATGGCTACACCTTC. Amino acids: CASAWGRDYGYTF.

The chain is built from TRBV7-2 and TRBJ2-7; D not certain. CDR1 is SGHTA, CDR2 FQGNSA, per germline. The CDR3 length is 13 residues. V was clipped by 1 base and J by 5 bases, with 9 bases between them. CDR3 region: CASSLVTGHEQYF. CDR3 in DNA: TGTGCCAGCAGCTTAGTTACGGGTCACGAGCAGTACTTC.

This rearrangement joins TRBV7-6 to TRBJ2-7; 7 nucleotides line up with TRBD1. In germline, CDR1 is SGHVS, CDR2 FNYEAQ. J was trimmed by 0 bases and V by 1 base; bases with no gene match: 3. The CDR3 runs 15 residues. The CDR3 nucleotides read TGTGCCAGCAGCTTAGGGACAGGATCCTCCTACGAGCAGTACTTC. Amino acid sequence: CASSLGTGSSYEQYF.

V gene TRBV30 combines with J gene TRBJ2-3; a possible D gene is TRBD2 (7 bases). V was cut by 5 bases and J by 7 bases, with 19 bases left in between. The CDR3 sequence is 14 residues long. The germline gives CDR1 GTSNPN, CDR2 SVGIG (reference sequence). The CDR3 is CAWFDGGGPNTQYF. The CDR3 DNA reads as TGTGCCTGGTTCGATGGGGGGGGCCCAAATACGCAGTATTTT.

The chain links TRBV19 to TRBJ2-1; 10 nucleotides agree with TRBD2. The CDR3 spans 15 residues. Trimming at V came to 3 bases and at J to 4 bases, leaving 3 bases not matched to a gene. The germline gives CDR1 LNHDA, CDR2 SQIVND (reference sequence). In DNA, the CDR3 is TGTGCCAGTAGTATGGCTAGCGGGAGTTACAATGAGCAGTTCTTC. Translation: CASSMASGSYNEQFF.

The chain combines TRBV5-1 with TRBJ2-5; 11 bases map to TRBD2. The CDR3 is 17 residues long. J was trimmed by 0 bases and V by 5 bases; bases with no gene match: 9. Germline V gives CDR1 SGHRS, CDR2 YFSETQ. CDR3 sequence (DNA): TGCGCCAGCAGGGTGGGGGGGACTAGCGGAAACCAAGAGACCCAGTACTTC. As protein: CASRVGGTSGNQETQYF.

V gene TRBV7-9 combines with J gene TRBJ1-1; 9 bases match TRBD1. This CDR3 has 13 amino acids. The trim removed 5 bases at V and 5 bases at J, leaving 3 bases unmatched. Germline lookup yields CDR1 SEHNR and CDR2 FQNEAQ (reference sequence). CDR3 in amino acids: CASSAGQGTEAFF. CDR3 nucleotides: TGTGCCAGCAGCGCCGGACAGGGGACTGAAGCTTTCTTT.

The chain has TRBV7-2 and TRBJ2-7, with 9 positions matching TRBD1. CDR1 is SGHTA, CDR2 FQGNSA, per germline. J lost 5 bases, V lost 5 bases, and 10 bases had no gene match. The CDR3 sequence is 15 residues long. This CDR3 is CASSHGGTGTHEQYF. CDR3 in DNA: TGTGCCAGCAGCCACGGCGGGACAGGGACTCACGAGCAGTACTTC.

V gene TRBV29-1 combines with J gene TRBJ2-1, with 7 nucleotides matching TRBD2. The germline CDR1 and CDR2 sequences are SQVTM and ANQGSEA. The CDR3 consists of 16 residues. J was trimmed by 5 bases and V by 4 bases; bases with no gene match: 14. CDR3: CSVVSRGTPLNNEQFF. For the CDR3, the DNA is TGCAGCGTTGTCTCGCGGGGGACCCCGCTTAACAATGAGCAGTTCTTC.

The chain combines TRBV19 with TRBJ1-1, with 7 bases that match TRBD1. V shed 5 bases and J 1 base; nucleotides not matched to a gene: 7. The germline CDR1 and CDR2 sequences are LNHDA and SQIVND (reference sequence). There are 15 residues in the CDR3. The CDR3 bases are TGTGCCAGTAGTTCAGCCGGGACAGCGAACACTGAAGCTTTCTTT. This encodes CASSSAGTANTEAFF.

The chain carries TRBV9 and TRBJ2-3, with 14 bases fitting TRBD2. V gave up 3 bases and J gave up 0 bases; unmatched junction bases: 12. The CDR3 has 20 residues. Germline values: CDR1 SGDLS, CDR2 YYNGEE. The CDR3 protein is CASSGTTGLAGAPSTDTQYF. The CDR3 DNA follows: TGTGCCAGCAGCGGAACGACGGGACTAGCGGGGGCACCTAGCACAGATACGCAGTATTTT. The complete variable domain, with remaining parts taken from reference TRBV9 and TRBJ2-3, reads DSGVTQTPKHLITATGQRVTLRCSPRSGDLSVYWYQQSLDQGLQFLIQYYNGEERAKGNILERFSAQQFPDLHSELNLSSLELGDSALYFCASSGTTGLAGAPSTDTQYFGPGTRLTVL.

This clone was seen only once. The chain has TRBV5-1 and TRBJ2-1; D perhaps matches TRBD1 (6 bases). The CDR3 contains 12 residues. Trimming removed 4 bases at V and 6 bases at J, with 8 bases between. Looked up from germline, CDR1 is SGHRS and CDR2 is YFSETQ. The CDR3 coding sequence is TGCGCCAGCAGCAGAGGGGGCAATGAGCAGTTCTTC. Its translation: CASSRGGNEQFF.

The J gene is TRBJ2-7, the V gene TRBV29-1, with 9 bases matching TRBD1. CDR3 length: 14 amino acids. Germline loops: CDR1 SQVTM, CDR2 ANQGSEA. Losses at the gene ends were 6 bases for V and 1 base for J; bases not matched to a gene: 7. The CDR3 here is CSVSTGGPSYEQYF. Written as DNA, the CDR3 is TGCAGCGTCTCCACAGGGGGCCCGTCCTACGAGCAGTACTTC.

The chain carries TRBV9 and TRBJ2-7, with 11 bases fitting TRBD1. V gave up 4 bases and J gave up 4 bases; unmatched junction bases: 10. Germline V gene data show CDR1 as SGDLS and CDR2 as YYNGEE. The CDR3 is 16 amino acids. The CDR3 spells CASSPRGTGGQYEQYF. The CDR3 nucleotides read TGTGCCAGCAGCCCACGGGGGACAGGGGGGCAATACGAGCAGTACTTC.

This sequence joins TRBV28 and TRBJ1-4, with 7 bases fitting TRBD1. V dropped 5 bases and J dropped 8; count of bases not matched to a gene: 14. This CDR3 is 16 amino acids long. Germline values: CDR1 MDHEN, CDR2 SYDVKM. The DNA of the CDR3 is TGTGCCAGCAGTCCCGACCGGGACAGTAAAAGGGAAAAACTGTTTTTT. Translated, it gives CASSPDRDSKREKLFF.

The CDR3 protein is CASSPDRVTQQYF. The CDR3 DNA reads TGTGCCAGCAGCCCCGACAGGGTAACCCAGCAGTACTTC. The chain carries TRBV7-7 and TRBJ2-7, with 7 nucleotides matching TRBD1. V shed 5 bases, J shed 8 bases, and the junction held 9 bases outside the gene matches. The germline CDR1 and CDR2 sequences are SSHAT and FNYEAQ (reference sequence). The CDR3 loop spans 13 amino acids.

This clone was seen once. The chain's CDR3 is CASSDTRVEETQYF. DNA for the CDR3: TGTGCCAGCAGCGACACTAGGGTGGAGGAGACCCAGTACTTC. V and J are TRBV6-5 and TRBJ2-5; D may be TRBD2 (5 bases). V dropped 6 bases and J dropped 5 bases, with 16 bases sitting between them. The germline V gene encodes CDR1 MNHEY and CDR2 SVGAGI. There are 14 residues in the CDR3.

The genes are TRBV5-1 and TRBJ1-1; 7 positions agree with TRBD1. The CDR3 loop spans 14 amino acids. CDR1 and CDR2 (germline): SGHRS, YFSETQ. V was clipped by 1 base and J by 6 bases; unmatched bases: 6. In DNA form, the CDR3 reads TGCGCCAGCAGCTTGCTCCAGGGGGTCTCTGAAGCTTTCTTT. It codes for CASSLLQGVSEAFF.

The V and J genes are TRBV5-4 and TRBJ1-5; D remains ambiguous. V was shortened by 4 bases and J by 1 base, with 15 bases between the two germline ends. Germline-derived CDR1 and CDR2 are SGHNT and YYREEE (reference sequence). This CDR3 region has 16 residues. CDR3 region: CASSTGGTVSNQPQHF. For the CDR3, the DNA is TGTGCCAGCAGCACCGGCGGTACGGTAAGCAATCAGCCCCAGCATTTT.

The gene calls are TRBV7-9 and TRBJ2-2; 10 bases are shared with TRBD2. Per germline, CDR1 SEHNR and CDR2 FQNEAQ (reference sequence). With 5 bases clipped from V and 4 bases from J, the junction kept 4 bases outside the gene matches. The CDR3 consists of 15 residues. Here the CDR3 reads CASSATSGVTGELFF. In nucleotides, the CDR3 is TGTGCCAGCAGCGCAACTAGCGGGGTCACCGGGGAGCTGTTTTTT.

In its sample, this clone was seen once. The rearrangement links TRBV25-1 to TRBJ2-1; 7 bases agree with TRBD1. This CDR3 is built from 15 residues. Germline V gene sequence: CDR1 MGHDK, CDR2 SYGVNS. V shed 0 bases, J shed 8 bases, and the junction held 7 bases outside the gene matches. The CDR3 bases are TGTGCCAGCAGTGAATATAACAGGGGCTGGGATGAGCAGTTCTTC. Protein product: CASSEYNRGWDEQFF.

This clone came up once. The V call is TRBV9, the J call TRBJ2-3, with a weak D call TRBD2 (6 bases). In germline, CDR1 is SGDLS, CDR2 YYNGEE. Trimming removed 4 bases from V and 0 bases from J, with 12 bases in between. The CDR3 has 15 residues. In DNA form, the CDR3 reads TGTGCCAGCAGCTTTCCCGGGACTAGCACAGATACGCAGTATTTT. Translating gives CASSFPGTSTDTQYF.

This chain links TRBV18 with TRBJ1-1, with 10 bases aligning to TRBD1. The CDR3 sequence is 22 residues long. CDR1 is KGHSH and CDR2 is LQKENI in the germline V gene. V shed 1 base, J shed 3 bases, and the junction held 23 bases outside the gene matches. CDR3 protein: CASSPRYGPGQGLKSGHTEAFF. In DNA, the CDR3 is TGTGCCAGCTCACCACGTTACGGGCCGGGACAGGGGCTTAAATCAGGGCACACTGAAGCTTTCTTT.

The V and J genes are TRBV7-2 and TRBJ2-7, with a possible D match to TRBD2 (7 bases). Germline V gene data show CDR1 as SGHTA and CDR2 as FQGNSA. Trimming removed 5 bases from V and 2 bases from J, with 13 bases in between. The CDR3 is 14 amino acids. This CDR3 is CASSQGGAAYEQYF. The CDR3 DNA follows: TGTGCCAGCAGCCAAGGGGGGGCCGCCTACGAGCAGTACTTC.

Here the CDR3 DNA reads TGCGCCAGCAGCCAAGAAGGGGGGGGAAGGGGACTATCTGGCTACACCTTC. This sequence encodes CASSQEGGGRGLSGYTF. The V call is TRBV4-1, the J call TRBJ1-2, with a tentative D call TRBD1 (6 bases). CDR1 MGHRA and CDR2 YSYEKL come from the germline V gene. There are 17 residues in the CDR3. Trimming took off 0 bases at V and 7 bases at J, with 21 bases between the two ends.

This chain connects TRBV7-2 to TRBJ1-3; TRBD1 aligns across 7 bases. V lost 4 bases to trimming and J lost 3 bases; unmatched junction nucleotides: 9. This CDR3 spans 16 amino acids. Germline V gene lookup returns CDR1 SGHTA and CDR2 FQGNSA. The CDR3 DNA reads as TGTGCCAGCAGCTGGGAAGAGGGGGCGCTTGGAAACACCATATATTTT. Translating gives CASSWEEGALGNTIYF. The whole variable domain, filled in from reference TRBV7-2 and TRBJ1-3, reads GAGVSQSPSNKVTEKGKDVELRCDPISGHTALYWYRQSLGQGLEFLIYFQGNSAPDKSGLPSDRFSAERTGGSVSTLTIQRTQQEDSAVYLCASSWEEGALGNTIYFGEGSWLTVV.

The chain couples TRBV12-1 to TRBJ2-3; the table gives TRBD2 as D, unverified against the DNA. TRBV12-1 is shown as a pseudogene. The CDR3 is made up of 18 amino acids. The CDR3 loop is CASSPSGSVELCTDTQYF. CDR3 sequence (DNA): TGTGCCAGCAGCCCTAGCGGGAGCGTCGAACTTTGCACAGATACGCAGTATTTT.

The J gene is TRBJ2-3, the V gene TRBV5-1; the D gene is possibly TRBD2 (6 bases). CDR1 is SGHRS, CDR2 YFSETQ, per germline. Between the trimmed V and J ends, which lost 0 bases and 0 bases, there was a span of 17 bases. This CDR3 contains 18 residues. The CDR3 reads CASSLGKVVGGSTDTQYF. For the CDR3, the DNA is TGCGCCAGCAGCTTGGGAAAAGTTGTGGGGGGAAGCACAGATACGCAGTATTTT.

This clone was seen only once. The genes are TRBV5-1 and TRBJ2-7, with 15 bases identical to TRBD2. The CDR3 runs to 16 residues. With V trimmed by 4 bases and J by 7 bases, 9 bases remained unmatched. Per the germline V gene, CDR1 is SGHRS and CDR2 is YFSETQ. The CDR3 DNA reads as TGCGCCAGCAGCCCGCGGACTAGCGGGAGGGAAGGAGAGCAGTACTTC. It codes for CASSPRTSGREGEQYF.